What follows are 26 T cell receptor beta chains derived from one specimen sequenced in a study of tumor-infiltrating lymphocytes in oesophageal squamous cell carcinoma. TCRdb ran MiXCR on the PCR reads and lists one entry per CDR3 protein. Of 9,500 to 15,000 distinct CDR3 sequences in the sample, 55% were seen once. Sample: esophageal tumor tissue. The receptors come from a female donor with esophageal squamous cell carcinoma.

The chain has TRBV5-1 and TRBJ1-1; 7 bases align to TRBD1. This CDR3 has 16 residues. Trimming at V came to 4 bases and at J to 4 bases, leaving 13 bases not matched to a gene. Germline values: CDR1 SGHRS, CDR2 YFSETQ. The CDR3 loop reads CASSLLDRASSTEAFF. CDR3 bases: TGCGCCAGCAGCCTCTTAGACAGGGCCTCTAGCACTGAAGCTTTCTTT. Full variable domain (rest looked up from reference TRBV5-1 and TRBJ1-1): KAGVTQTPRYLIKTRGQQVTLSCSPISGHRSVSWYQQTPGQGLQFLFEYFSETQRNKGNFPGRFSGRQFSNSRSEMNVSTLELGDSALYLCASSLLDRASSTEAFFGQGTRLTVV.

This clonotype showed up just once. The rearrangement uses TRBV6-6 and TRBJ2-1; 9 positions match TRBD1. The end of the DNA aligns better with TRBJ2-7, so the J call may be wrong. The CDR3 totals 16 residues. The germline V gene has CDR1 MNHNY and CDR2 SVGAGI (reference sequence). This CDR3 reads CASSDESRDRDYEQYF. The CDR3 coding sequence is TGTGCCAGCAGTGACGAGTCACGGGACAGGGACTACGAGCAGTACTTC.

This chain uses TRBV7-6 with TRBJ2-5, with D hard to call. Between the trimmed V and J ends, which lost 3 bases and 2 bases, there was a span of 4 bases. Germline V gene data show CDR1 as SGHVS and CDR2 as FNYEAQ. This CDR3 comprises 12 residues. CDR3 nucleotide sequence: TGTGCCAGCAGCTTGAATCAAGAGACCCAGTACTTC. This gives the protein CASSLNQETQYF. The complete variable domain, with remaining parts taken from reference TRBV7-6 and TRBJ2-5, reads GAGVSQSPRYKVTKRGQDVALRCDPISGHVSLYWYRQALGQGPEFLTYFNYEAQQDKSGLPNDRFSAERPEGSISTLTIQRTEQRDSAMYRCASSLNQETQYFGPGTRLLVL.

J is TRBJ2-3 and V is TRBV12-3 or TRBV12-4; no clear D. Matching the DNA end better, TRBJ2-1 makes the J call doubtful. The CDR3 extends over 11 amino acids. CDR3 amino acids: CASSFSDEQFF. The CDR3 DNA sequence: TGTGCCAGCAGTTTTTCGGACGAGCAGTTCTTC.

CDR3 in amino acids: CASSYRGTTNSPLHF. The DNA of the CDR3 is TGTGCCAGCAGTTACAGGGGGACAACTAATTCACCCCTCCACTTT. The V gene is TRBV6-5, the J gene TRBJ1-6; maybe TRBD1 (6 bases). Trimming shortened V by 2 bases and J by 6 bases, and 11 bases separated the two germline ends. Germline V gene data show CDR1 as MNHEY and CDR2 as SVGAGI. The CDR3 extends over 15 amino acids.

Details on this clonotype: Germline and junction disagree at one end, which may indicate a read error. This chain joins TRBV7-4 and TRBJ1-2; no firm D call. Germline V CDR1 and CDR2: SGHVT, SQSDAQ. The CDR3 has 12 amino acids. The CDR3 DNA reads as TGTGCCAGCAGCTTTGATAATTCACCCCTCCACTTC. Translated, it gives CASSFDNSPLHF.

This chain connects TRBV28 to TRBJ1-5; tentatively, D is TRBD1 (5 bases). The V gene lost 2 bases and the J gene lost 5 bases, with 7 bases spanning the gap. The CDR3 consists of 13 residues. Germline V lookup: CDR1 MDHEN, CDR2 SYDVKM. The CDR3 is CASSLQGDQPQHF. The CDR3 DNA sequence: TGTGCCAGCAGTTTACAGGGAGATCAGCCCCAGCATTTT.

This clonotype appeared a single time. The rearrangement links TRBV7-6 to TRBJ1-2; 8 bases align to TRBD2. The assigned J gene may be wrong: the sequence end matches TRBJ2-7 better. The CDR3 is 14 residues long. CDR1 SGHVS and CDR2 FNYEAQ come from the germline V gene. CDR3 nucleotides: TGTGCCAGCAGCTCGAGCGGGAGCGGCTACGAGCAGTACTTC. Protein product: CASSSSGSGYEQYF.

The chain is built from TRBV7-3 and TRBJ2-6; D gene unclear. The germline V and J ends were trimmed by 2 bases and 0 bases, with 5 bases remaining between them. The CDR3 is 15 amino acids. Germline V gene sequence: CDR1 SGHTA, CDR2 FQGTGA. This CDR3 reads CASSLDHSGANVLTF. The CDR3 DNA sequence: TGTGCCAGCAGCTTAGATCACTCTGGGGCCAACGTCCTGACTTTC.

This clonotype has only a few counts. The chain employs TRBV7-3 and TRBJ2-5, with 9 bases aligning to TRBD1. Germline assignment: CDR1 SGHTA and CDR2 FQGTGA. Trimming cost V 8 bases and J 1 base; bases outside gene matches: 11. The CDR3 extends over 16 amino acids. This CDR3 is CASYLRDRVTQETQYF. The CDR3 DNA reads as TGTGCCAGCTACCTCCGGGACAGGGTTACCCAAGAGACCCAGTACTTC.

The CDR3 is CANSPWTSGVQETQYF. For the CDR3, the DNA is TGTGCCAACTCCCCCTGGACTAGCGGAGTCCAAGAGACCCAGTACTTC. The chain links TRBV18 to TRBJ2-6, with 10 bases matching TRBD2. The DNA end is a closer match to TRBJ2-5, so the J assignment may be wrong. The germline V gene has CDR1 KGHSH and CDR2 LQKENI. CDR3 length: 16 amino acids.

About this clonotype itself: The CDR3 does not close with the conserved phenylalanine or tryptophan, likely indicating a read error. The DNA is left out, because the CDR3 cannot be placed on it with certainty; the CDR3 is given as TCRdb lists it. The chain couples TRBV7-3 to TRBJ2-1; the table's TRBD1 call for D was not verified on the DNA. The CDR3 length is 16 residues, termini included. Per the germline V gene, CDR1 is SGHTA and CDR2 is FQGTGA. CDR3 protein: CASSATGDNYGYTFGS.

This chain uses TRBV6-2 or TRBV6-3 with TRBJ2-1; D unresolved. The germline CDR1 and CDR2 sequences are MNHEY and SVGEGT. Trimming left V 2 bases short and J 5 bases short, with 7 bases between. The CDR3 sequence is 13 residues long. CDR3 sequence: CASSYGSNNEQFF. The CDR3 nucleotides are TGTGCCAGCAGTTACGGCTCTAACAATGAGCAGTTCTTC.

This chain uses TRBV6-6 with TRBJ2-3; D may be TRBD1 (5 bases). Matching the DNA end better, TRBJ1-1 makes the J call doubtful. This CDR3 is 12 amino acids long. From germline, CDR1 is MNHNY and CDR2 SVGAGI (reference sequence). Here the CDR3 reads CASSYIGDEAFF. CDR3 nucleotide sequence: TGTGCCAGCAGTTACATAGGGGATGAAGCTTTCTTT.

This clonotype was counted only a few times. The V and J genes are TRBV7-2 and TRBJ2-3; no firm D call. The CDR3 is made up of 14 amino acids. The germline V gene encodes CDR1 SGHTA and CDR2 FQGNSA. V was cut by 1 base and J by 0 bases, with 5 bases left in between. In DNA, the CDR3 is TGTGCCAGCAGCTTAGGGGCTAGCACAGATACGCAGTATTTT. Protein: CASSLGASTDTQYF.

The chain couples TRBV6-8 to TRBJ2-1, with no clear D. The DNA end lines up better with TRBJ2-7; the J call may be wrong. This CDR3 has 15 residues. Germline V gives CDR1 MNHGY, CDR2 SAAAGT. CDR3 residues: CASSESRPSTYEQYF. The CDR3 DNA follows: TGTGCCAGCAGTGAATCGAGGCCCTCTACCTACGAGCAGTACTTC.

The chain recombines TRBV12-3 or TRBV12-4 with TRBJ2-5, with a tentative D call TRBD1 (6 bases). The length of the CDR3 is 12 residues. Between the trimmed V and J ends, which lost 4 bases and 13 bases, there was a span of 16 bases. CDR3 nucleotides: TGTGCCAGCAGTTCCGGACAGACCGCGCCGTACTTC. Amino acids: CASSSGQTAPYF.

V and J are TRBV11-2 and TRBJ2-7; no reliable D call. CDR3 length equals 12 residues. CDR1 SGHAT and CDR2 FQNNGV come from the germline V gene. V lost 5 bases and J lost 4, with 9 bases in between. The CDR3 protein is CASSPPGYEQYF. The CDR3 nucleotides are TGTGCCAGCAGCCCCCCAGGTTACGAGCAGTACTTC.

This clonotype was recorded many times. The chain combines TRBV27 with TRBJ2-5; the match to TRBD2 covers 9 bases. After removal of 5 bases from V and 5 bases from J, the junction contained 18 bases not matched to a gene. The CDR3 has 18 residues. CDR1 is MNHEY and CDR2 is SMNVEV in the germline V gene (reference sequence). CDR3 in amino acids: CASSPRRSSGGAGETQYF. The CDR3 DNA is TGTGCCAGCAGTCCCCGCCGGAGTAGCGGGGGAGCGGGGGAGACCCAGTACTTC.

Here the CDR3 DNA reads TGTGCCAGCAGTTACGACGGCCCCTACGAGCAGTACTTC. It codes for CASSYDGPYEQYF. The chain has TRBV6-8 and TRBJ2-7; D not certain. CDR1 is MNHGY and CDR2 is SAAAGT in the germline V gene. The CDR3 is 13 amino acids. With 2 bases removed from V and 2 bases from J, the gap between germline ends came to 7 bases.

This clonotype has only a few counts. This chain joins TRBV7-6 and TRBJ2-3; D possibly corresponds to TRBD2 (6 bases). The CDR3 length is 15 residues. The germline V gene has CDR1 SGHVS and CDR2 FNYEAQ. V shed 5 bases and J shed 1 base, with 13 bases lying between them. The DNA of the CDR3 is TGTGCCAGCAGCCTGCGGGGAAGGGGCACAGATACGCAGTATTTT. It specifies CASSLRGRGTDTQYF. The variable domain in full, with the rest retrieved from reference TRBV7-6 and TRBJ2-3, is GAGVSQSPRYKVTKRGQDVALRCDPISGHVSLYWYRQALGQGPEFLTYFNYEAQQDKSGLPNDRFSAERPEGSISTLTIQRTEQRDSAMYRCASSLRGRGTDTQYFGPGTRLTVL.

The J gene is TRBJ1-1, the V gene TRBV11-2, with D unresolved. Trimming took off 5 bases at V and 4 bases at J, with 23 bases between the two ends. Germline V gene data show CDR1 as SGHAT and CDR2 as FQNNGV. There are 17 residues in the CDR3. CDR3 protein: CASSPYGAQGSGTEAFF. In nucleotides, the CDR3 is TGTGCCAGCAGCCCTTATGGAGCCCAAGGGTCAGGCACTGAAGCTTTCTTT.

V and J are TRBV6-1 and TRBJ2-5; TRBD1 is a possible D gene (5 bases). V was pared by 5 bases and J by 5 bases, with 18 bases between. Germline V lookup: CDR1 MNHNS, CDR2 SASEGT. The CDR3 is made up of 15 amino acids. CDR3: CASSRTRQTSETQYF. The CDR3 region has the DNA TGTGCCAGCAGTAGGACGCGACAGACCAGCGAGACCCAGTACTTC.

The chain combines TRBV6-7 with TRBJ2-1; 9 bases are a match to TRBD2. TRBV6-7 is an ORF; its function is uncertain. J gave up 0 bases and V 0 bases, and 15 bases lay outside the gene matches. The CDR3 is made up of 21 amino acids. Here the CDR3 reads CASSYSKDGSGGTSSYNEQFF. CDR3 bases: TGTGCCAGCAGTTACTCAAAGGATGGTAGCGGGGGAACGAGCTCCTACAATGAGCAGTTCTTC.

The J gene is TRBJ2-3, the V gene TRBV7-7; D perhaps matches TRBD2 (5 bases). The germline gives CDR1 SSHAT, CDR2 FNYEAQ (reference sequence). The CDR3 is 13 residues long. V gave up 3 bases and J gave up 6 bases, with 10 bases separating them. The CDR3 DNA is TGTGCCAGCAGCTTTTCGGGGTTGGATACGCAGTATTTT. This gives the protein CASSFSGLDTQYF.

This clonotype was seen a handful of times. J is TRBJ1-2 and V is TRBV5-1, with 8 bases fitting TRBD1. The V gene end was trimmed by 5 bases and the J gene end by 4 bases; junction bases not matched to a gene: 7. CDR3 length: 14 amino acids. CDR1 and CDR2 from the germline V gene are SGHRS and YFSETQ. The CDR3 reads CASSPDRGSYGYTF. The CDR3 DNA is TGCGCCAGCAGTCCCGACAGGGGAAGCTATGGCTACACCTTC.